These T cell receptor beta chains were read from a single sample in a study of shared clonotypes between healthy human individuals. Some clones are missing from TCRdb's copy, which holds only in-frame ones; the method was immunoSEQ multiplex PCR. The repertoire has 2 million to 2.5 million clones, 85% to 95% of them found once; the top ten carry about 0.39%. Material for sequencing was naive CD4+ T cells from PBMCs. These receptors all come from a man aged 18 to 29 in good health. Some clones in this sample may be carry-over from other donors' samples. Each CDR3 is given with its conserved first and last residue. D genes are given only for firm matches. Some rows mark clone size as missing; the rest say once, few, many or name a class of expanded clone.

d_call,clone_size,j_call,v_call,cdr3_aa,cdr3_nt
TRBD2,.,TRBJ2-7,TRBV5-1,CASSTSGRAYEQYF,TGCGCCAGCAGCACTAGCGGGAGGGCCTACGAGCAGTACTTC
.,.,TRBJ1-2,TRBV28,CASRWDAVYGYTF,TGTGCCAGCAGGTGGGACGCAGTCTATGGCTACACCTTC
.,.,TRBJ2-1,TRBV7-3,CASSLTAGRIFNEQFF,TGTGCCAGCAGCTTAACGGCGGGACGGATCTTCAATGAGCAGTTCTTC
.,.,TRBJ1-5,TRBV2,CASSEALRGAGQPQHF,TGTGCCAGCAGTGAAGCGCTTCGGGGGGCGGGTCAGCCCCAGCATTTT
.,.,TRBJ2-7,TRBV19,CASSIEGGYEQYF,TGTGCCAGTAGTATAGAAGGTGGCTACGAGCAGTACTTC
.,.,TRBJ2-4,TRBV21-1,CASSGWGIFAKNIQYF,TGTGCCAGCAGCGGATGGGGGATTTTTGCCAAAAACATTCAGTACTTC
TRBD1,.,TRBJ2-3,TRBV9,CASSAGGQGTDTQYF,TGTGCCAGCAGCGCGGGGGGACAGGGGACAGATACGCAGTATTTT
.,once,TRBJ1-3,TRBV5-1,CASSPTVGSSSGNTIYF,TGCGCCAGCAGCCCAACGGTGGGGAGCAGCTCTGGAAACACCATATATTTT
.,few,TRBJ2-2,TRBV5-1,CASSARSSGLDTGELFF,TGCGCCAGCAGCGCAAGAAGTTCCGGGTTGGACACCGGGGAGCTGTTTTTT
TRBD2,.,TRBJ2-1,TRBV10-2,CASVEVAGVLNEQFF,TGCGCCAGCGTAGAAGTAGCGGGAGTTCTCAATGAGCAGTTCTTC
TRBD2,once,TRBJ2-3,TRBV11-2,CASSSPGAAGGTDTQYF,TGTGCCAGCAGCTCCCCGGGTGCAGCGGGAGGAACAGATACGCAGTATTTT
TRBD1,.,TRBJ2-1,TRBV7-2,CASSRQGNSYNEQFF,TGTGCCAGCAGCCGACAGGGGAATTCCTACAATGAGCAGTTCTTC
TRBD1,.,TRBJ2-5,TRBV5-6,CASSLKGPTGDKTQYF,TGTGCCAGCAGCTTGAAGGGCCCCACAGGGGACAAGACCCAGTACTTC
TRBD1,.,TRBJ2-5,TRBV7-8,CASSFRDRQETQYF,TGTGCCAGCAGCTTCCGGGACAGGCAAGAGACCCAGTACTTC
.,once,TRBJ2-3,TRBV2,CASSESPTDTQYF,TGTGCCAGCAGTGAGTCCCCGACAGATACGCAGTATTTT
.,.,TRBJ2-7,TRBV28,CASTAGTYEQYF,TGTGCCAGCACGGCAGGGACCTACGAGCAGTACTTC
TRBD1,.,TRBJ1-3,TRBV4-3,CASSQDRAGNTIYF,TGCGCCAGCAGCCAGGACAGGGCTGGAAACACCATATATTTT
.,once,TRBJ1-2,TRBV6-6,CASSYPEAGGYTF,TGTGCCAGCAGTTACCCGGAGGCGGGTGGCTACACCTTC
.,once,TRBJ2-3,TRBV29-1,CSVLNFTDTQYF,TGCAGCGTCCTGAATTTCACAGATACGCAGTATTTT
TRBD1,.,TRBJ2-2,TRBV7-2,CASSFTTGGYTGELFF,TGTGCCAGCAGCTTTACGACAGGGGGGTACACCGGGGAGCTGTTTTTT
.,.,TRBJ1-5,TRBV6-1,CASSDRGPQHF,TGTGCCAGCAGTGACCGAGGACCCCAGCATTTT
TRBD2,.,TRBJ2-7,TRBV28,CASSFLAGGATYEQYF,TGTGCCAGCAGTTTTTTGGCGGGAGGCGCAACCTACGAGCAGTACTTC
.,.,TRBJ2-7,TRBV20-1,CSARGANEQYF,TGCAGTGCTAGAGGGGCCAACGAGCAGTACTTC
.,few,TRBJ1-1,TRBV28,CASNPTGTEAFF,TGTGCCAGCAACCCCACAGGCACTGAAGCTTTCTTT
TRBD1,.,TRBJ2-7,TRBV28,CADGTGGYEQYF,TGTGCAGACGGGACAGGGGGCTACGAGCAGTACTTC
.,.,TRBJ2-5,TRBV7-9,CASSYLPAGQETQYF,TGTGCCAGCAGCTATCTCCCCGCCGGACAAGAGACCCAGTACTTC
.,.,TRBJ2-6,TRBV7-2,CASSLDHSGANVLTF,TGTGCCAGCAGCTTGGACCACTCTGGGGCCAACGTCCTGACTTTC
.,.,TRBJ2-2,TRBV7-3,CASSLPTSTGELFF,TGTGCCAGCAGCTTACCTACATCCACCGGGGAGCTGTTTTTT
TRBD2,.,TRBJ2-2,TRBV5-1,CASSVLAGGDTGELFF,TGCGCCAGCAGCGTTCTAGCGGGAGGTGACACCGGGGAGCTGTTTTTT
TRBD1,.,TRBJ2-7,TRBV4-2,CASSQELRGFYEQYF,TGTGCCAGCAGCCAAGAGCTCAGGGGGTTTTACGAGCAGTACTTC
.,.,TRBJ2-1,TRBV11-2,CASSPPFSLPSYNEQFF,TGTGCCAGCAGCCCGCCTTTTAGTTTACCCTCCTACAATGAGCAGTTCTTC
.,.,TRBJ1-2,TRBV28,CASSLYRTTYGYTF,TGTGCCAGCAGTTTATACCGGACAACCTATGGCTACACCTTC
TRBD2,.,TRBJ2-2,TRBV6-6,CASSPKLAGNTGELFF,TGTGCCAGCAGTCCAAAACTAGCGGGTAACACCGGGGAGCTGTTTTTT
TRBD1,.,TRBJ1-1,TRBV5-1,CASRQGQGNTEAFF,TGCGCCAGCAGACAAGGACAGGGCAACACTGAAGCTTTCTTT
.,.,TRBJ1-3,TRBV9,CASSLRGLGNTIYF,TGTGCCAGCAGCCTCCGGGGGTTAGGAAACACCATATATTTT
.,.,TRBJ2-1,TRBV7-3,CASSPTRNNEQFF,TGTGCCAGCAGCCCGACTAGAAACAATGAGCAGTTCTTC
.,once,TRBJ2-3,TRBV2,CASRAGTRASTDTQYF,TGTGCCAGCAGAGCCGGGACTCGTGCTAGCACAGATACGCAGTATTTT
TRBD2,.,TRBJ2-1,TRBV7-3,CASSERVPSGGYNEQFF,TGTGCCAGCAGCGAAAGGGTCCCTAGCGGAGGGTACAATGAGCAGTTCTTC
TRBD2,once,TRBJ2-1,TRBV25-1,CASSDRSRTRSANNEQFF,TGTGCCAGCAGTGATAGGAGTAGGACTAGATCGGCCAACAATGAGCAGTTCTTC
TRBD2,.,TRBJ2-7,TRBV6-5,CASRGRGTSSYEQYF,TGTGCCAGCAGGGGCCGGGGGACTAGCTCCTACGAGCAGTACTTC
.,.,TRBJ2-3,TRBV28,CASSFRADTQYF,TGTGCCAGCAGTTTCCGGGCAGATACGCAGTATTTT
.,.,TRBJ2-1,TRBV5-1,CASSLQGFNEQFF,TGCGCCAGCAGCTTACAGGGATTCAATGAGCAGTTCTTC
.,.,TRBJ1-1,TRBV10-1,CASSTRGNTEAFF,TGCGCCAGCAGCACCAGGGGGAACACTGAAGCTTTCTTT
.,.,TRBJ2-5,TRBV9,CARAGRGTQYF,TGTGCCAGAGCGGGTCGCGGGACCCAGTACTTC
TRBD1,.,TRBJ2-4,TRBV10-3,CAISESLGGSSKNIQYF,TGTGCCATCAGTGAGAGTCTAGGGGGCAGTTCCAAAAACATTCAGTACTTC
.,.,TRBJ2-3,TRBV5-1,CASSFLLASTDTQYF,TGCGCCAGCAGCTTTCTCCTAGCGAGCACAGATACGCAGTATTTT